The clone carrying this T cell receptor (beta chain) was picked up many times. Antigen specificity is unknown. CDR1 and CDR2 (germline): DFQATT, SNEGSKA (reference sequence). The CDR3 consists of 11 residues. V gave up 5 bases and J gave up 5 bases; unmatched junction bases: 2. This sample is drawn from a study of neurological immune-mediated disorders. Study findings and constraints: The study found no CDR3 amino acid sequences shared by expanded clones across subjects, suggesting private repertoires in all groups.

With 10-nucleotide random UMIs, 5'RACE was used to make the cDNA. Sequencing runs each yielded over 180 million TCR-beta sequences from 15-18 subjects. TCRdb re-analysed the 5' RACE reads in MiXCR, keeping a single row per CDR3 protein. This repertoire shows 40,000 to 45,000 distinct CDR3 sequences, nearly 6.5% found once; its top ten account for around 0.6%. The sequenced sample consisted of CD4+ T cells from blood. This chain connects TRBV20-1 to TRBJ2-5; 7 bases fit TRBD2. The sequence derives from a woman between 40 and 50 years old in good health. The CDR3 nucleotides read TGCAGTGCTGGACTAGGGGAGACCCAGTACTTC. Amino acids: CSAGLGETQYF.